These 20 T cell receptor beta chains were sequenced from one sample in a study of blood T cell repertoires in COVID-19. Only in-frame clones appear in the TCRdb table, and some are missing; sequencing was by immunoSEQ multiplex PCR. Here the sample spans some 300,000 clones, 90% to 95% being singletons. What was sequenced was PBMCs or T cells enriched from blood (not recorded which). All receptors come from a woman aged 25-40 years who had been exposed to COVID-19.

This sequence joins TRBV19 and TRBJ1-4; D is undetermined. CDR1 is LNHDA and CDR2 is SQIVND in the germline V gene (reference sequence). Trimming removed 5 bases at V and 5 bases at J, with 6 bases between. The CDR3 contains 12 residues. The CDR3 nucleotides are TGTGCCAGTAGTCACAGCAATGAAAAACTGTTTTTT. It yields the protein CASSHSNEKLFF.

The chain joins TRBV5-6 to TRBJ1-4; the D gene is possibly TRBD1 (6 bases). V lost 4 bases to trimming and J lost 7 bases, with 14 bases between them. Germline values: CDR1 SGHDT, CDR2 YYEEEE. The CDR3 length is 14 residues. DNA for the CDR3: TGTGCCAGCAGCCCGACAGGCCTCGGTGAAAAACTGTTTTTT. This translates into CASSPTGLGEKLFF.

This clone was detected once. The gene calls are TRBV2 and TRBJ1-3, with D unresolved. V gave up 0 bases and J gave up 3 bases, with 9 bases separating them. The CDR3 extends over 15 amino acids. Germline-derived CDR1 and CDR2 are SNHLY and FYNNEI. The CDR3 is CASSEAAGYGNTIYF. CDR3 in DNA: TGTGCCAGCAGTGAAGCGGCAGGCTATGGAAACACCATATATTTT. The whole variable domain, remainder taken from reference TRBV2 and TRBJ1-3, is EPEVTQTPSHQVTQMGQEVILRCVPISNHLYFYWYRQILGQKVEFLVSFYNNEISEKSEIFDDQFSVERPDGSNFTLKIRSTKLEDSAMYFCASSEAAGYGNTIYFGEGSWLTVV.

The chain employs TRBV23-1 and TRBJ1-1; D unresolved. TRBV23-1 is placed among ORFs of uncertain function. V shed 3 bases and J shed 3 bases, with 17 bases lying between them. The CDR3 totals 16 residues. CDR3 in DNA: TGCGCCAGCAGTCAGCCCTCCGGGTCCTCGGACACTGAAGCTTTCTTT. Its translation is CASSQPSGSSDTEAFF.

V usage is TRBV15 and J usage is TRBJ2-5; 14 bases agree with TRBD2. Trimming took 3 bases from V and 5 from J; bases not matched to a gene: 5. In germline, CDR1 is LNHNV, CDR2 YYDKDF (reference sequence). The CDR3 is 16 residues long. In DNA form, the CDR3 reads TGTGCCACCAGCAGCGGGACTAGCGGGGGCAGGGAGACCCAGTACTTC. Residues: CATSSGTSGGRETQYF.

The chain is built from TRBV27 and TRBJ2-5, with TRBD2 as a possible D gene (8 bases). CDR1 is MNHEY, CDR2 SMNVEV, per germline (reference sequence). The CDR3 is made up of 15 amino acids. Trimming left V 6 bases short and J 7 bases short, with 21 bases between. The CDR3, as DNA: TGTGCCAGCAGCCGTCGGGAGGGACAGTTTGGGACCCAGTACTTC. Translating gives CASSRREGQFGTQYF.

There are a few counts of this clone. The rearrangement joins TRBV5-4 to TRBJ1-2; 10 bases line up with TRBD1. The CDR3 extends over 15 amino acids. Germline loops: CDR1 SGHNT, CDR2 YYREEE (reference sequence). The V segment lost 4 bases and the J segment 4 bases; nucleotides outside the gene matches: 7. Here the CDR3 DNA reads TGTGCCAGCAGCACCCCGGGACAGGGGTCCTATGGCTACACCTTC. It codes for CASSTPGQGSYGYTF.

V gene TRBV3-1 (or the pseudogene TRBV3-2) combines with J gene TRBJ1-4, with 7 bases lining up with TRBD1. The CDR3 extends over 15 amino acids. CDR1 and CDR2 (germline): LGHDT, YNNKEL (reference sequence). V gave up 1 base and J gave up 7 bases; unmatched junction bases: 6. Written as DNA, the CDR3 is TGTGCCAGCAGCCAAGGGGGACAGCGGTTTGAAAAACTGTTTTTT. It is translated as CASSQGGQRFEKLFF.

The count of this clone is one. This chain uses TRBV13 with TRBJ1-4, with TRBD1 matching 8 bases. Germline trimming cut 5 bases from V and 7 bases from J; bases unmatched to any gene: 9. The CDR3 sequence is 15 residues long. The germline V gene encodes CDR1 PRHDT and CDR2 FYEKMQ (reference sequence). The CDR3 loop is CASSQTTGVGEKLFF. Here the CDR3 DNA reads TGTGCCAGCAGCCAAACGACAGGGGTTGGTGAAAAACTGTTTTTT.

This chain uses TRBV7-9 with TRBJ1-3; D is possibly TRBD1 (6 bases). The V end lost 2 bases, the J end lost 4 bases, and 21 bases lay between the germline ends. The CDR3 consists of 18 residues. Per germline, CDR1 SEHNR and CDR2 FQNEAQ (reference sequence). The CDR3 reads CASSLSLGTPRWGNTIYF. DNA for the CDR3: TGTGCCAGCAGCTTATCTTTAGGGACACCCCGGTGGGGAAACACCATATATTTT.

V is TRBV7-9 and J is TRBJ2-3, with D perhaps TRBD2 (7 bases). The CDR3 extends over 16 amino acids. Germline V gene sequence: CDR1 SEHNR, CDR2 FQNEAQ (reference sequence). Trimming cost V 8 bases and J 7 bases, with 25 bases left between them. The CDR3 protein is CASLLTLPRGGNTQYF. The CDR3, as DNA: TGTGCCAGCCTACTGACTCTACCCAGGGGAGGGAATACGCAGTATTTT.

This CDR3 reads CASRAWDSDNSPLHF. In nucleotides, the CDR3 is TGTGCCAGCAGAGCCTGGGACAGCGACAATTCACCCCTCCACTTT. This chain links TRBV7-2 with TRBJ1-6; 7 bases align to TRBD1. V gave up 6 bases and J gave up 7 bases; unmatched junction bases: 9. CDR3 length equals 15 residues. The V gene's germline CDR1 is SGHTA and CDR2 FQGNSA.

V usage is TRBV2 and J usage is TRBJ2-1; 7 bases are a match to TRBD2. CDR1 is SNHLY and CDR2 is FYNNEI in the germline V gene. The ends lost 8 bases at V and 5 bases at J; junction bases unmatched: 9. The CDR3 consists of 14 residues. The CDR3 DNA is TGTGCCAGCGGGAAGGGAGGGGCCAACAATGAGCAGTTCTTC. Translating it yields CASGKGGANNEQFF. Full variable domain (remainder filled in from reference TRBV2 and TRBJ2-1): EPEVTQTPSHQVTQMGQEVILRCVPISNHLYFYWYRQILGQKVEFLVSFYNNEISEKSEIFDDQFSVERPDGSNFTLKIRSTKLEDSAMYFCASGKGGANNEQFFGPGTRLTVL.

This clone showed up just once. V gene TRBV19 combines with J gene TRBJ1-2; 9 nucleotides agree with TRBD1. J lost 5 bases, V lost 5 bases, and 9 bases had no gene match. The CDR3 length is 15 residues. CDR1 is LNHDA and CDR2 is SQIVND in the germline V gene (reference sequence). The CDR3 DNA reads as TGTGCCAGTAGTGCAGACAGGGGGTTCCTTTATGGCTACACCTTC. Its translation: CASSADRGFLYGYTF.

The CDR3 coding sequence is TGTGCCAGCAGCCGAGGGGCAGGGGCCTACGAGCAGTACTTC. This gives the protein CASSRGAGAYEQYF. The chain couples TRBV7-6 to TRBJ2-7, with D tentatively TRBD1 (6 bases). Germline lookup yields CDR1 SGHVS and CDR2 FNYEAQ. Trimming pared 5 bases from V and 2 bases from J, leaving 13 bases between. This CDR3 spans 14 amino acids.

This rearrangement joins TRBV6-1 to TRBJ2-7, with TRBD1 identical over 9 bases. This CDR3 spans 15 amino acids. With 3 bases clipped from V and 2 bases from J, the junction kept 5 bases outside the gene matches. Germline values: CDR1 MNHNS, CDR2 SASEGT. CDR3 region: CASSDAGQGAYEQYF. The CDR3 DNA reads TGTGCCAGCAGTGATGCGGGACAGGGTGCCTACGAGCAGTACTTC.

The gene calls are TRBV2 and TRBJ2-7; D call uncertain. Germline CDR1 is SNHLY and CDR2 is FYNNEI. The V end was cut by 10 bases, the J end by 6 bases, with 22 bases between. The CDR3 covers 14 residues. CDR3 sequence: CATPTTTVSGEQYF. Here the CDR3 DNA reads TGTGCCACCCCAACCACCACGGTATCTGGCGAGCAGTACTTC.

The rearrangement joins TRBV18 to TRBJ2-5, with 9 bases aligning to TRBD1. Germline loops: CDR1 KGHSH, CDR2 LQKENI. The CDR3 runs to 15 residues. After removal of 0 bases from V and 5 bases from J, the junction contained 4 bases not matched to a gene. CDR3 sequence reads: CASSPPGQGRETQYF. In DNA form, the CDR3 reads TGTGCCAGCTCACCACCGGGACAGGGACGGGAGACCCAGTACTTC.

This clone was recorded only once. The V gene is TRBV29-1, the J gene TRBJ2-7, with D maybe TRBD1 (6 bases). The V end was cut by 6 bases, the J end by 2 bases, with 20 bases between. Germline CDR1 is SQVTM and CDR2 is ANQGSEA. The CDR3 has 15 residues. The CDR3 DNA is TGCAGCGTAGGCCTAATCGGCCCAGGGGCCTACGAGCAGTACTTC. Translating gives CSVGLIGPGAYEQYF.

This rearrangement joins TRBV6-5 to TRBJ1-6, with 7 bases matching TRBD1. Trimming at V came to 7 bases and at J to 12 bases, leaving 6 bases not matched to a gene. The CDR3 totals 12 residues. Germline values: CDR1 MNHEY, CDR2 SVGAGI. CDR3 DNA sequence: TGTGCCAGCAACACCCGGGACAGACCCCTCCACTTT. This translates into CASNTRDRPLHF.